One and the same sample provided the 20 T cell receptor beta chains below, sequenced in a study of T cells after yellow fever vaccination. Each CDR3 protein is one row after TCRdb ran MiXCR on the 5' RACE reads. Found here are about 320,000 distinct CDR3 sequences, around 4.3% of them singletons; the top ten hold roughly a fifth. Sequenced here: PBMCs, sampled 15 days after the yellow fever booster vaccination. The source of these receptors is a man aged 18 to 29 who received the YFV17D yellow fever vaccine.

Of note for this clonotype: The junction departs from germline at one end; a sequencing error may be responsible. V and J are TRBV4-3 and TRBJ2-1; 11 nucleotides agree with TRBD2. The CDR3 is 16 residues long. CDR1 and CDR2 from the germline V gene are LGHNA and YSLEER. The CDR3 region has the DNA TGCGCCAGCAGCCTGGGACTAGCGGCTTATAACAATGCGCAGTTCTTC. This sequence encodes CASSLGLAAYNNAQFF.

This chain joins TRBV7-3 and TRBJ2-3, with no clear D. The germline V gene has CDR1 SGHTA and CDR2 FQGTGA. V lost 1 base and J 5 bases, leaving 7 bases between the germline ends. This CDR3 spans 13 amino acids. For the CDR3, the DNA is TGTGCCAGCAGCTTAAAGTCTGGAGATACGCAGTATTTT. This translates into CASSLKSGDTQYF.

CDR3 nucleotide sequence: TGCGCCAGCAGCCAAGATCGGGCTCAGCCCCAGCATTTT. Translating gives CASSQDRAQPQHF. This sequence joins TRBV4-3 and TRBJ1-5, with no clear D. This CDR3 spans 13 amino acids. The V and J ends lost 0 bases and 6 bases respectively, with 6 bases between them. CDR1 is LGHNA, CDR2 YSLEER, per germline.

This clonotype was detected ten times or more. V and J are TRBV5-1 and TRBJ2-3; 10 nucleotides align to TRBD2. This CDR3 is built from 16 residues. V trimming: 3 bases; J trimming: 2 bases; junction bases outside the gene matches: 6. CDR1 and CDR2 (germline): SGHRS, YFSETQ. The CDR3 nucleotides are TGCGCCAGCAGCTACTCTAGCGGGGGACTCACAGATACGCAGTATTTT. Its protein product is CASSYSSGGLTDTQYF.

Within the sample, this clonotype is large (0.1 to 1%). The V call is TRBV5-1, the J call TRBJ2-2; D not resolved. Germline V gene data show CDR1 as SGHRS and CDR2 as YFSETQ. Between the trimmed V and J ends, which lost 4 bases and 1 base, there was a span of 8 bases. This CDR3 has 14 residues. The CDR3, as DNA: TGCGCCAGCAGCCCAGGAATGAACACCGGGGAGCTGTTTTTT. It encodes CASSPGMNTGELFF.

The chain couples TRBV15 to TRBJ2-5; 10 positions agree with TRBD2. CDR1 LNHNV and CDR2 YYDKDF come from the germline V gene (reference sequence). V lost 3 bases, J lost 5 bases, and 12 bases stayed unmatched. The CDR3 has 17 amino acids. As DNA, the CDR3 is TGTGCCACCAGCAGCCCCGTGGGTAGCGGGGGGTGGGAGACCCAGTACTTC. This gives the protein CATSSPVGSGGWETQYF.

There are many counts of this clonotype. The rearrangement links TRBV27 to TRBJ2-1, with D unclear. The CDR3 runs to 14 residues. V shed 1 base and J shed 5 bases, with 9 bases lying between them. Germline loops: CDR1 MNHEY, CDR2 SMNVEV (reference sequence). CDR3 region: CASSLFRFDNEQFF. For the CDR3, the DNA is TGTGCCAGCAGTTTATTCCGCTTCGACAATGAGCAGTTCTTC.

The V gene is TRBV30, the J gene TRBJ1-5, with D hard to call. Germline loops: CDR1 GTSNPN, CDR2 SVGIG (reference sequence). V was trimmed by 3 bases and J by 5 bases, leaving 11 bases between them. The CDR3 spans 13 residues. CDR3 loop: CAWSLGRDQPQHF. CDR3 in DNA: TGTGCCTGGAGCCTCGGGAGGGATCAGCCCCAGCATTTT.

The J gene is TRBJ1-5, the V gene TRBV7-2; D unclear. The CDR3 contains 17 residues. CDR1 and CDR2 (germline): SGHTA, FQGNSA. V was trimmed by 5 bases and J by 8 bases, leaving 25 bases between them. CDR3: CASSLIRGLRVVEPQHF. The DNA for the CDR3 is TGTGCCAGCAGCCTAATACGGGGATTGAGGGTGGTCGAGCCCCAGCATTTT.

This chain uses TRBV12-3 or TRBV12-4 with TRBJ1-1; the D gene is possibly TRBD1 (5 bases). The CDR3 sequence is 14 residues long. The V and J ends lost 6 bases and 2 bases respectively, with 13 bases between them. In DNA, the CDR3 is TGTGCCAGCAGCTCACACGGGGGAAACACTGAAGCTTTCTTT. It translates to CASSSHGGNTEAFF.

This clonotype came up a few times. The genes are TRBV18 and TRBJ2-2; TRBD1 matches 8 bases. Unmatched junction bases numbered 5, after V lost 0 bases and J lost 5 bases. This CDR3 has 16 residues. Germline lookup yields CDR1 KGHSH and CDR2 LQKENI. CDR3 residues: CASSPPSRGRTGELFF. Here the CDR3 DNA reads TGTGCCAGCTCACCACCGAGCAGGGGGCGGACCGGGGAGCTGTTTTTT.

The table lists this clonotype with many counts. The rearrangement links TRBV27 to TRBJ1-6; D might be TRBD1 (5 bases). Germline CDR1 and CDR2: MNHEY and SMNVEV (reference sequence). The CDR3 is 15 residues long. V was cut by 2 bases and J by 7 bases, with 12 bases left in between. The CDR3: CASSLKGEGNSPLHF. The CDR3, as DNA: TGTGCCAGCAGTTTAAAAGGGGAAGGGAATTCACCCCTCCACTTT.

The chain has TRBV20-1 and TRBJ1-6; D gene ambiguous. The ends were cut back, 4 bases at V and 5 bases at J, with 15 bases in the middle. Germline lookup yields CDR1 DFQATT and CDR2 SNEGSKA (reference sequence). The CDR3 covers 15 residues. The CDR3 nucleotides are TGCAGTGCTACCAAGGGCGACCCAAATAATTCACCCCTCCACTTT. This gives the protein CSATKGDPNNSPLHF.

This clonotype was seen repeatedly, ten times or more. V gene TRBV7-9 combines with J gene TRBJ2-1; tentatively, D is TRBD2 (6 bases). Trimming took 5 bases from V and 10 from J, leaving 24 bases between them. Germline assignment: CDR1 SEHNR and CDR2 FQNEAQ (reference sequence). The CDR3 length is 16 residues. CDR3 bases: TGTGCCAGCAGCCCGAAGTCGGGACTCCTGGCTGGGGAGCAGTTCTTC. This codes for CASSPKSGLLAGEQFF.

The table lists this clonotype with many counts. This rearrangement joins TRBV6-1 to TRBJ2-7; TRBD1 aligns across 8 bases. Looked up from germline, CDR1 is MNHNS and CDR2 is SASEGT. The CDR3 contains 14 residues. Trimming took 5 bases from V and 3 from J; bases not matched to a gene: 6. CDR3 amino acids: CASSKDRVVYEQYF. CDR3 DNA: TGTGCCAGCAGTAAGGACAGGGTGGTCTACGAGCAGTACTTC.

This clonotype appeared many times. This rearrangement joins TRBV5-3 to TRBJ2-4; TRBD1 aligns across 11 bases. TRBV5-3 qualifies as an ORF whose function is uncertain. With V trimmed by 5 bases and J by 8 bases, 24 bases remained unmatched. The CDR3 runs to 20 residues. For the CDR3, the DNA is TGTGCCAGAAGTCAAAAGGACAGGGGGCCAGCCCGAAGCCAGGTGGACATTCAGTACTTC. It codes for CARSQKDRGPARSQVDIQYF.

The chain is built from TRBV3-1 and TRBJ2-5; D not resolved. The CDR3 sequence is 17 residues long. Germline values: CDR1 LGHDT, CDR2 YNNKEL (reference sequence). Deletions cut 8 bases from V and 2 bases from J, with 24 bases between. Written as DNA, the CDR3 is TGTGCCAGCGTCAGAGACCCCGGCGCGCGTAGGCAAGAGACCCAGTACTTC. Translation gives CASVRDPGARRQETQYF.

For this clonotype: A much larger clone sits a single nucleotide away, making a read error possible. The final CDR3 position lacks the conserved phenylalanine or tryptophan, pointing to a likely read error. The V call is TRBV12-3 or TRBV12-4, the J call TRBJ2-5, with D unclear. There are 14 residues in the CDR3. Trimming removed 2 bases at V and 2 bases at J, with 9 bases between. The CDR3 loop is CASSLNWIQETQYL. As DNA, the CDR3 is TGTGCCAGCAGTTTAAACTGGATACAAGAGACCCAGTACTTA.

Here the CDR3 DNA reads TGTGCCAGCAGCCAACCCCCGGGGGGATTTCTACAAGAGACCCAGTACTTC. Translation: CASSQPPGGFLQETQYF. The rearrangement joins TRBV3-2 to TRBJ2-5; the table's D gene call, TRBD1, was not cross checked with the DNA. TRBV3-2 is flagged as a pseudogene. This CDR3 has 17 residues.

This clonotype was detected many times. J is TRBJ2-7 and V is TRBV20-1; 9 bases are shared with TRBD2. CDR3 length equals 16 residues. Per germline, CDR1 DFQATT and CDR2 SNEGSKA (reference sequence). The J segment lost 0 bases and the V segment lost 0 bases, leaving 6 bases of the junction unmatched. The CDR3 DNA sequence: TGCAGTGCTAGAGATGCGGGGGGGTTTGGCTCCTACGAGCAGTACGTC. Translated, it gives CSARDAGGFGSYEQYV.